This T cell receptor (beta chain) was sequenced in a study of radiation and T cells in renal cell carcinoma. Germline assignment: CDR1 SGHRS and CDR2 YFSETQ. The CDR3 is 14 amino acids. Trimming left V 2 bases short and J 6 bases short, with 14 bases between. Time point denoted: blood 4 weeks post-SBRT, at nephrectomy. Treatment of the sample: 15 Gy SBRT to primary tumor, nephrectomy 4 weeks later. TCRdb's copy holds only in-frame clones and misses some; the assay was immunoSEQ multiplex PCR. The sample carries 90,000 to 100,000 clones, approximately 80% recorded once. This chain joins TRBV5-1 and TRBJ1-1, with no clear D. This receptor was taken from a man aged 55-75 years with renal cell carcinoma. This specimen was blood, taken from a patient whose treatment included radiotherapy and nephrectomy. The CDR3: CASSFGGLGAEAFF. CDR3 bases: TGCGCCAGCAGCTTTGGAGGGTTAGGCGCTGAAGCTTTCTTT. Combining the CDR3 with reference TRBV5-1 and TRBJ1-1 gives the whole variable domain KAGVTQTPRYLIKTRGQQVTLSCSPISGHRSVSWYQQTPGQGLQFLFEYFSETQRNKGNFPGRFSGRQFSNSRSEMNVSTLELGDSALYLCASSFGGLGAEAFFGQGTRLTVV.